Below, 18 T cell receptor beta chains from the same sample are listed, as sequenced in a study of T-cell reconstitution after alpha-beta-depleted transplantation in children (dated by TCRdb to 2015 to 2016). Libraries were constructed by PCR. The run used an Illumina HiSeq 2500. To normalize quantification of the TCRbeta repertoire, the TCR libraries were built with molecular barcoding that relied on unique molecular identifiers. Using fastp trimming at Q25 and MiXCR clonotype assembly, TCRdb reanalyzed the public sequencing data and kept in-frame beta chains. Rows matching on CDR3 protein sequence are summarized as one entry with the most common DNA and genes. The sample records 700,000 or so distinct CDR3 sequences, less than 15% of which are singletons. Clones ranked in the top ten supply around 0.76% of the sample. The sample's treatment or condition label, in plain terms: allogeneic hematopoietic cell transplantation with graft depleted of TCRalphabeta T cells and CD19 B cells.

This specimen consisted of PBMCs, obtained before TCRalphabeta/CD19-depleted stem cell transplant. The receptors stem from a girl aged 2-10 years with congenital amegakaryocytic thrombocytopenia, due to receive a stem cell transplant.

This sequence joins TRBV6-6 and TRBJ2-7; TRBD1 might be the D (6 bases). The germline CDR1 and CDR2 sequences are MNHNY and SVGAGI (reference sequence). The CDR3 is made up of 11 amino acids. V lost 10 bases to trimming and J lost 5 bases, with 12 bases between them. CDR3 coding DNA: TGTGCCATCTCCCAGGGGCACGAGCAGTACTTC. Encoded protein: CAISQGHEQYF.

This clonotype appeared many times. The CDR3 here is CASRVNTGELFF. CDR3 DNA sequence: TGTGCCAGCAGGGTTAACACCGGGGAGCTGTTTTTT. V gene TRBV12-3 or TRBV12-4 combines with J gene TRBJ2-2; the D is unclear. The CDR3 length is 12 residues. V was clipped by 6 bases and J by 2 bases, with 4 bases between them.

V and J are TRBV16 and TRBJ2-1; D remains ambiguous. Trimming took off 4 bases at V and 6 bases at J, with 7 bases between the two ends. Per the germline V gene, CDR1 is KGHSY and CDR2 is FQNENV. This CDR3 is built from 12 residues. The DNA of the CDR3 is TGTGCCAGCAGCCGGGTTATCAATGAGCAGTTCTTC. This translates into CASSRVINEQFF.

The V call is TRBV4-2, the J call TRBJ1-5; D not certain. V was clipped by 0 bases and J by 5 bases, with 5 bases between them. The germline CDR1 and CDR2 sequences are LGHNA and YNFKEQ. The CDR3 is 13 residues long. In DNA, the CDR3 is TGTGCCAGCAGCCAAGACTTCGATCAGCCCCAGCATTTT. As protein: CASSQDFDQPQHF.

This clonotype was found many times. This rearrangement joins TRBV6-5 to TRBJ1-2; weak D call: TRBD1 (5 bases). The CDR3 covers 16 residues. Germline CDR1 and CDR2: MNHEY and SVGAGI. V was pared by 0 bases and J by 5 bases, with 16 bases between. In DNA form, the CDR3 reads TGTGCCAGCAGTTACTCAGGGAGGGGTTCATGGTATGGCTACACCTTC. This sequence encodes CASSYSGRGSWYGYTF.

This clonotype was observed at least ten times. The V and J genes are TRBV12-3 or TRBV12-4 and TRBJ2-1, with 9 bases that match TRBD2. With 6 bases clipped from V and 4 bases from J, the junction kept 7 bases outside the gene matches. The CDR3 is made up of 15 amino acids. The CDR3 DNA sequence: TGTGCCAGCAGCTCAACGACTAGCGGATACAATGAGCAGTTCTTC. Translated, it gives CASSSTTSGYNEQFF.

The chain has TRBV10-3 and TRBJ2-2; 9 bases are a match to TRBD2. V lost 7 bases to trimming and J lost 4 bases; unmatched junction nucleotides: 7. The germline CDR1 and CDR2 sequences are ENHRY and SYGVKD. This CDR3 has 15 residues. The CDR3 region is CAIMTGLATTGELFF. CDR3 nucleotide sequence: TGTGCCATCATGACCGGACTAGCGACCACCGGGGAGCTGTTTTTT.

The chain couples TRBV7-2 to TRBJ2-2; TRBD2 might be the D (6 bases). V lost 3 bases to trimming and J lost 4 bases, with 15 bases between them. The CDR3 is made up of 16 amino acids. Germline values: CDR1 SGHTA, CDR2 FQGNSA. CDR3: CASSFRGGWSTGELFF. The CDR3 DNA reads TGTGCCAGCAGCTTTCGTGGGGGGTGGAGCACCGGGGAGCTGTTTTTT.

The J gene is TRBJ2-7, the V gene TRBV4-2, with D perhaps matching TRBD2 (5 bases). V lost 0 bases and J lost 7, with 16 bases in between. Germline values: CDR1 LGHNA, CDR2 YNFKEQ. This CDR3 has 15 residues. The CDR3 loop is CASSQDREGPIEQYF. The CDR3, as DNA: TGTGCCAGCAGCCAAGATCGCGAGGGCCCTATAGAGCAGTACTTC.

This clonotype showed up many times. The chain links TRBV5-1 to TRBJ2-7, with TRBD1 matching over 8 bases. The ends lost 1 base at V and 0 bases at J; junction bases unmatched: 6. The CDR3 covers 16 residues. Germline values: CDR1 SGHRS, CDR2 YFSETQ. The DNA of the CDR3 is TGCGCCAGCAGCTTGCATTGGACAGGGAGCTCCTACGAGCAGTACTTC. Translating it yields CASSLHWTGSSYEQYF.

The DNA for the CDR3 is TGTGCCAGCAGCTTAGTACCCAGGGACAGGGGTTTCGGCTACACCTTC. This translates into CASSLVPRDRGFGYTF. V gene TRBV11-2 combines with J gene TRBJ1-2; TRBD1 agrees at 10 bases. Germline CDR1 SGHAT, CDR2 FQNNGV. The CDR3 contains 16 residues. V trimming: 1 base; J trimming: 8 bases; junction bases outside the gene matches: 10.

This clonotype was seen many times. V and J are TRBV5-1 and TRBJ2-1; D gene ambiguous. Trimming removed 1 base at V and 0 bases at J, with 11 bases between. In germline, CDR1 is SGHRS, CDR2 YFSETQ. The CDR3 totals 16 residues. The CDR3 DNA sequence: TGCGCCAGCAGCTTGAGTTCTCCGAGCTCCTACAATGAGCAGTTCTTC. This codes for CASSLSSPSSYNEQFF.

This clonotype was found a few times. This sequence joins TRBV7-8 and TRBJ2-3; D perhaps matches TRBD1 (8 bases). The CDR3 contains 14 residues. V lost 5 bases and J 6 bases, leaving 15 bases between the germline ends. CDR1 and CDR2 from the germline V gene are SGHVS and FQNEAQ. This CDR3 reads CASSTGQGGDTQYF. The CDR3 DNA is TGTGCCAGCAGCACCGGACAGGGAGGGGATACGCAGTATTTT.

The table lists this clonotype with many counts. V and J are TRBV12-3 or TRBV12-4 and TRBJ2-5; 7 nucleotides line up with TRBD1. The length of the CDR3 is 16 residues. The V segment lost 2 bases and the J segment 2 bases; nucleotides outside the gene matches: 8. The CDR3 loop is CASSLMGRGQQETQYF. The CDR3 DNA sequence: TGTGCCAGCAGTTTAATGGGCAGGGGACAGCAAGAGACCCAGTACTTC.

The gene calls are TRBV20-1 and TRBJ2-3; D not resolved. The V end was cut by 3 bases, the J end by 5 bases, with 18 bases between. CDR1 and CDR2 from the germline V gene are DFQATT and SNEGSKA (reference sequence). The CDR3 sequence is 15 residues long. This CDR3 is CSASPILPTQDTQYF. The CDR3 nucleotides are TGCAGTGCTAGCCCAATTCTTCCCACCCAAGATACGCAGTATTTT.

This clonotype has a count of ten or more. This chain's CDR3 is CSAGSGRDTQYF. The DNA for the CDR3 is TGCAGTGCTGGGTCCGGGAGAGATACGCAGTATTTT. This chain joins TRBV20-1 and TRBJ2-3; D is perhaps TRBD2 (6 bases). This CDR3 is built from 12 residues. Germline CDR1 is DFQATT and CDR2 is SNEGSKA (reference sequence). V lost 5 bases and J 5 bases, leaving 11 bases between the germline ends.

The V and J genes are TRBV5-6 and TRBJ1-2; D gene uncertain. This CDR3 has 14 amino acids. With 9 bases removed from V and 7 bases from J, the gap between germline ends came to 22 bases. Germline V CDR1 and CDR2: SGHDT, YYEEEE. The CDR3 sequence is CATRYMGRRIGYTF. CDR3 DNA: TGTGCCACCCGCTACATGGGCAGGCGTATTGGCTACACCTTC.

This clonotype occurred many times. CDR3 sequence reads: CATVDGKNIQYF. The CDR3 DNA follows: TGTGCCACCGTGGACGGGAAAAACATTCAGTACTTC. The genes are TRBV10-3 and TRBJ2-4; no reliable D call. The ends were cut back, 10 bases at V and 4 bases at J, with 11 bases in the middle. Germline loops: CDR1 ENHRY, CDR2 SYGVKD. This CDR3 contains 12 residues.